This T cell receptor (beta chain) was identified in a study of CXCR3-negative and CXCR3-positive naive CD8 T cells. 5' RACE that incorporated UMI labels was used to prepare the TRB cDNA libraries. Reprocessing the 5' RACE reads, TCRdb reports a single entry for every CDR3 protein and omits DNA. The sample totals about 39,000 distinct CDR3 sequences. Germline V CDR1 and CDR2: SGHVS, FNYEAQ. CDR3 size: 14 residues. The receptor comes from a human donor in good health. Some clones in this sample may be carry-over from other donors' samples. The gene calls are TRBV7-6 and TRBJ2-2; TCRdb picks TRBD1, but there is no DNA to check that call. Sequencing used naive CXCR3- CD8+ T cells from blood. Subset reported: CD45RO-CCR7+CD27+CD95- naive CD8+ T cells lacking CXCR3 (TNR3-). CDR3 loop: CASGPGQNTGELFF. Full variable domain (remainder filled in from reference TRBV7-6 and TRBJ2-2): GAGVSQSPRYKVTKRGQDVALRCDPISGHVSLYWYRQALGQGPEFLTYFNYEAQQDKSGLPNDRFSAERPEGSISTLTIQRTEQRDSAMYRCASGPGQNTGELFFGEGSRLTVL.